Listed below are T cell receptor beta chains from one sample, sequenced in a study of blood T cell repertoires in COVID-19. Clones were read by immunoSEQ multiplex PCR, and TCRdb kept only the in-frame ones, dropping some. The repertoire holds around 36,000 clones, with around 86% as singletons. Specimen: peripheral blood. The source is a human donor in a cohort sampled during active COVID-19. Both conserved end residues are part of each CDR3. D genes are given only for firm matches. Rows give clone size only sometimes, using once, few, many, or a class for an expanded clone.

V	J	size	D	CDR3	DNA
TRBV19	TRBJ2-2	-	TRBD1	CATRGTGVAGELFF	TGTGCCACGCGAGGGACAGGGGTAGCCGGGGAGCTGTTTTTT
TRBV10-2	TRBJ2-2	-	-	CASSAGGTNTGELFF	TGCGCCAGCAGTGCCGGAGGGACGAACACCGGGGAGCTGTTTTTT
TRBV5-1	TRBJ2-3	-	-	CASSPAGGPGTDTQYF	TGCGCCAGCAGCCCGGCCGGGGGGCCTGGCACAGATACGCAGTATTTT
TRBV11-2	TRBJ2-7	-	-	CASSLDPTDSYEQYF	TGTGCCAGCAGCTTAGATCCCACAGACTCCTACGAGCAGTACTTC
TRBV25-1	TRBJ2-1	-	TRBD2	CASSEPRLAGSVEQFF	TGTGCCAGCAGTGAGCCCAGACTAGCGGGGTCCGTTGAGCAGTTCTTC
TRBV5-1	TRBJ1-4	-	TRBD1	CASSTGTGSNEKLFF	TGCGCCAGCAGCACCGGGACAGGCTCGAATGAAAAACTGTTTTTT
TRBV24-1	TRBJ1-3	-	-	CATSDPAQRNSGNTIYF	TGTGCCACCAGTGACCCTGCACAGAGAAACTCTGGAAACACCATATATTTT
TRBV28	TRBJ2-1	-	-	CASRLPGVYNEQFF	TGTGCCAGCAGACTACCTGGTGTCTACAATGAGCAGTTCTTC
TRBV29-1	TRBJ1-5	once	-	CSVGLGSGQPQHF	TGCAGCGTGGGACTGGGTTCTGGCCAGCCCCAGCATTTT
TRBV6-5	TRBJ1-1	-	-	CASSSPTGNSEAFF	TGTGCCAGCAGTTCCCCTACAGGGAACTCTGAAGCTTTCTTT
TRBV7-2	TRBJ1-2	-	-	CASSLALGGRSGYTF	TGTGCCAGCAGCTTAGCGTTGGGGGGGCGCAGTGGCTACACCTTC
TRBV6-2/TRBV6-3	TRBJ2-1	few	TRBD2	CASSDPAGAYNEQFF	TGTGCCAGCAGTGACCCGGCGGGAGCCTACAATGAGCAGTTCTTC
TRBV6-5	TRBJ1-5	-	-	CASSSTGKGRNQPQHF	TGTGCCAGCAGTTCAACAGGGAAGGGGCGCAATCAGCCCCAGCATTTT
TRBV28	TRBJ1-4	-	-	CASSPLGVRGEKLFF	TGTGCCAGCAGCCCCCTCGGGGTTCGTGGCGAAAAACTGTTTTTT
TRBV11-3	TRBJ2-1	-	-	CASSAQAVIYNEQFF	TGTGCCAGCAGCGCCCAAGCGGTTATCTACAATGAGCAGTTCTTC
TRBV25-1	TRBJ2-7	-	TRBD1	CASRGDRGKREQYF	TGTGCCAGCAGAGGGGACAGGGGGAAACGCGAGCAGTACTTC
TRBV5-5	TRBJ1-2	-	-	CASSPDSGYGYTF	TGTGCCAGCAGCCCCGACAGTGGCTATGGCTACACCTTC
TRBV7-9	TRBJ2-2	-	-	CASSARGEYTGELFF	TGTGCCAGCAGCGCACGTGGGGAGTACACCGGGGAGCTGTTTTTT
TRBV10-2	TRBJ1-1	-	-	CASSERLGTMNTEAFF	TGCGCCAGCAGTGAGCGGCTAGGAACCATGAACACTGAAGCTTTCTTT
TRBV28	TRBJ2-1	-	TRBD2	CASRRGLAGANEQFF	TGTGCCAGCCGACGGGGGCTAGCGGGAGCCAATGAGCAGTTCTTC
TRBV12-3/TRBV12-4	TRBJ1-2	-	TRBD1	CASRQTGDYGYTF	TGTGCCAGCAGACAGACAGGGGACTATGGCTACACCTTC
TRBV5-6	TRBJ2-2	-	-	CASSKYQELVGELFF	TGTGCCAGCAGCAAGTACCAGGAATTAGTAGGGGAGCTGTTTTTT
TRBV28	TRBJ2-2	-	TRBD2	CASSRGLAGEGSAGELFF	TGTGCCAGCAGCCGGGGACTAGCGGGAGAAGGTTCCGCCGGGGAGCTGTTTTTT
TRBV6-5	TRBJ1-6	-	TRBD1	CASSYDRVTRNSPLHF	TGTGCCAGCAGTTACGACAGGGTGACGCGGAATTCACCCCTCCACTTT
TRBV7-2	TRBJ2-3	-	-	CASSLGAAITDTQYF	TGTGCCAGCAGCTTAGGAGCGGCAATCACAGATACGCAGTATTTT
TRBV11-2	TRBJ1-4	-	-	CASRSLENEKLFF	TGTGCCAGCCGGTCGTTGGAGAATGAAAAACTGTTTTTT
TRBV12-3/TRBV12-4	TRBJ2-1	-	-	CASGGRVGQFF	TGTGCCAGCGGGGGCCGGGTCGGGCAGTTCTTC